The present TCR beta chain was sequenced within a study of blood T cell repertoires in COVID-19. On the study more broadly: Sample material is recorded as cDNA or gDNA derived from T cells, B-cell-depleted T cells, or PBMCs.

Under the authors' procedure: The authors estimated nucleated cell counts from reference gene primer amplification. Produced via immunoSEQ multiplex PCR; TCRdb's table is partial and in-frame only. Clone size and V and J calls were adopted from that table, with D and trimming inferred from the DNA. The data show approximately 240,000 clones, about 90% seen once. The CDR3 totals 17 residues. V trimming: 6 bases; J trimming: 1 base; junction bases outside the gene matches: 11. Germline V gene sequence: CDR1 SGHDT, CDR2 YYEEEE. This sequence originates from a woman aged 18-30 years who had recovered from COVID-19. The source material was PBMCs or T cells enriched from blood (not recorded which). This rearrangement joins TRBV5-6 to TRBJ1-2, with 11 bases fitting TRBD1. The CDR3 bases are TGTGCCAGCATAGGCGGACAGGGGGCCTTCCGTAACTATGGCTACACCTTC. Translation: CASIGGQGAFRNYGYTF.